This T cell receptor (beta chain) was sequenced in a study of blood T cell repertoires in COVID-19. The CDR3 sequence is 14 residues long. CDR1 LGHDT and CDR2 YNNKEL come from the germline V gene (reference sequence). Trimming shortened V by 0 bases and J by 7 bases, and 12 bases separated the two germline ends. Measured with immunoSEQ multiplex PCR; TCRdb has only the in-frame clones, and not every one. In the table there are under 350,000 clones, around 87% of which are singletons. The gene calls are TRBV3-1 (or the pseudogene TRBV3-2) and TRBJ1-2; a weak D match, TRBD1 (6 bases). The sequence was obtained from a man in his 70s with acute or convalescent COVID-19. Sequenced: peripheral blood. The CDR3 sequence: CASSQEVRGGGYTF. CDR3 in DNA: TGTGCCAGCAGCCAAGAAGTCAGGGGTGGTGGCTACACCTTC.